The clone carrying this TCR beta chain was observed a few times. What it binds is unknown. These data belong to a study of T cell responses to AZD1222 COVID-19 vaccine. Study findings and constraints: Spike-specific TCR breadth and depth went up after people got two AZD1222 doses. Donor demographics were predominantly white British with a female majority; clonal diversity may be underestimated.

Assay used: immunoSEQ multiplex PCR; TCRdb lists only in-frame clones, some missing. The data hold some 140,000 clones, with roughly 89% observed a single time. The source was peripheral blood, collected on day 0 of AZD1222 vaccination. This TCR was recovered from an adult in good health.

CDR3 amino acids: CASSLGEGTTEAFF. The DNA of the CDR3 is TGCGCCAGCAGCTTGGGGGAGGGGACCACTGAAGCTTTCTTT. V gene TRBV5-1 combines with J gene TRBJ1-1; D is perhaps TRBD1 (5 bases). CDR3 length equals 14 residues. The germline V gene encodes CDR1 SGHRS and CDR2 YFSETQ. Trimming removed 0 bases from V and 4 bases from J, with 10 bases in between.